This TCR beta chain was identified in a study of graft-versus-host responses after intestinal transplantation. There are 15 residues in the CDR3. V trimming: 10 bases; J trimming: 6 bases; junction bases outside the gene matches: 14. Germline V gene data show CDR1 as SEHNR and CDR2 as FQNEAQ (reference sequence). Profiling relied on immunoSEQ multiplex PCR, and the TCRdb table lists in-frame clones only, not all of them. The data hold under 100,000 clones, with around 93% observed a single time. About this clone itself: Its antigen remains unknown.

Study-wide points: Among recipient marrow samples, GvH clones were found; some appeared first in ileum or blood. Allograft clonal ratios (graft-versus-host to host-versus-graft) were high in patients who had graft-donor T cell macrochimerism.

Here the sequenced sample was unstimulated CD8+ T cells sorted from spleen or lymph node cells, taken before transplant. V usage is TRBV7-9 and J usage is TRBJ2-1; 8 positions agree with TRBD2. The receptor's source is a human donor who was the organ donor for an intestinal transplant. Here the CDR3 DNA reads TGTGCCACCCCCCACAATGTCGGGAGGGCCAATGAGCAGTTCTTC. Translating it yields CATPHNVGRANEQFF.